One and the same sample provided the 10 T cell receptor beta chains below, sequenced in a study of healthy donors' naive CD4 and CD8 T cells. A linear amplification protocol produced the TCR libraries from about 0.45 ug of total RNA. TCRdb analysed the reads with MiXCR anew, one entry per CDR3 protein. The sample records about 200,000 distinct CDR3 sequences, 65% to 75% being singletons. Sequences were obtained from naive CD4+ and CD8+ T cells sorted from blood, pooled from several donors. These receptors were obtained from a pool of human donors in good health; the sample pools cells from several healthy donors.

This chain uses TRBV29-1 with TRBJ1-2; D remains ambiguous. Per germline, CDR1 SQVTM and CDR2 ANQGSEA. The germline V and J ends were trimmed by 4 bases and 8 bases, with 14 bases remaining between them. This CDR3 region has 12 residues. The CDR3 is CSVVVSSGGYTF. The DNA of the CDR3 is TGCAGCGTTGTAGTATCATCGGGCGGCTACACCTTC.

V gene TRBV5-4 combines with J gene TRBJ2-3; TRBD2 aligns across 10 bases. The CDR3 contains 17 residues. The V and J ends lost 0 bases and 3 bases, in that order; junction bases with no gene match: 7. Germline CDR1 and CDR2: SGHNT and YYREEE (reference sequence). CDR3 sequence: CASSLVSGRAWTDTQYF. CDR3 nucleotide sequence: TGTGCCAGCAGCTTGGTCAGCGGGAGGGCCTGGACAGATACGCAGTATTTT.

A remark on this clonotype: This may arise from a read error, as a much more abundant clone is one base away. This chain uses TRBV20-1 with TRBJ1-2; no firm D call. The germline gives CDR1 DFQATT, CDR2 SNEGSKA (reference sequence). Trimming took 0 bases from V and 9 from J, leaving 11 bases between them. The CDR3 spans 12 residues. The CDR3 is CSARDLGSRYTF. DNA of the CDR3: TGCAGTGCTAGAGATCTTGGGAGTCGCTACACCTTC.

The chain combines TRBV28 with TRBJ1-2; D might be TRBD1 (5 bases). Trimming took 10 bases from V and 4 from J, leaving 10 bases between them. CDR1 and CDR2 (germline): MDHEN, SYDVKM. The CDR3 has 11 residues. The CDR3 nucleotides read TGTGCCACCGAAAGGGGCTATGGCTACACCTTC. It yields the protein CATERGYGYTF.

The V call is TRBV29-1, the J call TRBJ2-1; 11 bases fit TRBD2. In germline, CDR1 is SQVTM, CDR2 ANQGSEA. After removal of 7 bases from V and 6 bases from J, the junction contained 11 bases not matched to a gene. This CDR3 has 15 amino acids. The CDR3 DNA reads TGCAGCGGTATGAGAGGGACTAGCGGTCTCAATGAGCAGTTCTTC. This sequence encodes CSGMRGTSGLNEQFF.

The chain combines TRBV20-1 with TRBJ2-1, with TRBD1 matching over 7 bases. The CDR3 totals 19 residues. The junction had 21 bases not matched to a gene; V was cut back by 3 bases and J by 4 bases. The V gene's germline CDR1 is DFQATT and CDR2 SNEGSKA (reference sequence). The CDR3 DNA reads as TGCAGTGCTAGTGGGGGTCCCGGGACAGCTGGAATAAAGTACAATGAGCAGTTCTTC. Translating it yields CSASGGPGTAGIKYNEQFF.

This clonotype turned up a few times. The chain is built from TRBV29-1 and TRBJ2-5; D unresolved. V was shortened by 7 bases and J by 5 bases, with 14 bases between the two germline ends. The germline CDR1 and CDR2 sequences are SQVTM and ANQGSEA. The CDR3 has 12 residues. CDR3 region: CSAHSSGETQYF. CDR3 DNA sequence: TGCAGCGCCCATAGTAGTGGGGAGACCCAGTACTTC.

The rearrangement links TRBV6-5 to TRBJ2-7; tentative D call: TRBD1 (6 bases). The germline gives CDR1 MNHEY, CDR2 SVGAGI. The CDR3 sequence is 14 residues long. The V end was cut by 8 bases, the J end by 2 bases, with 16 bases between. CDR3 loop: CASRRDTVAYEQYF. DNA for the CDR3: TGTGCCAGCCGCCGGGACACCGTGGCCTACGAGCAGTACTTC.

V and J are TRBV6-5 and TRBJ2-3; D not certain. The CDR3 spans 11 residues. Deletions cut 8 bases from V and 0 bases from J, with 3 bases between. The germline V gene encodes CDR1 MNHEY and CDR2 SVGAGI. The CDR3 region is CASHSTDTQYF. Here the CDR3 DNA reads TGTGCCAGCCATAGCACAGATACGCAGTATTTT.

The chain couples TRBV20-1 to TRBJ2-7; 8 bases map to TRBD2. This CDR3 contains 16 residues. Germline trimming cut 3 bases from V and 0 bases from J; bases unmatched to any gene: 10. CDR1 is DFQATT, CDR2 SNEGSKA, per germline (reference sequence). CDR3 protein: CSASRRLAGSSYEQYF. CDR3 in DNA: TGCAGTGCTAGTCGCCGCCTAGCGGGTAGCTCCTACGAGCAGTACTTC.